Below are 27 T cell receptor beta chains sequenced from a single sample in a study of blood T cell repertoires in COVID-19. Sequencing was performed with immunoSEQ multiplex PCR; in TCRdb, only in-frame clones are kept and a portion is missing. This table has a few hundred thousand clones, around 82% appearing once. The source material was peripheral blood. Every receptor here comes from a woman in her 50s with acute or convalescent COVID-19.

The CDR3 DNA sequence: TGCGCCAGCGATCGATGGGCGGGGGGGCAAGAGACCCAGTACTTC. Translating it yields CASDRWAGGQETQYF. This sequence joins TRBV5-1 and TRBJ2-5, with 9 bases fitting TRBD2. Per germline, CDR1 SGHRS and CDR2 YFSETQ. The CDR3 loop spans 15 amino acids. Trimming cost V 7 bases and J 2 bases; bases outside gene matches: 9. The full variable domain, rest sourced from reference TRBV5-1 and TRBJ2-5, is KAGVTQTPRYLIKTRGQQVTLSCSPISGHRSVSWYQQTPGQGLQFLFEYFSETQRNKGNFPGRFSGRQFSNSRSEMNVSTLELGDSALYLCASDRWAGGQETQYFGPGTRLLVL.

The chain employs TRBV2 and TRBJ1-1, with 7 bases that match TRBD1. Germline trimming cut 8 bases from V and 0 bases from J; bases unmatched to any gene: 6. The CDR3 is 14 amino acids. Per the germline V gene, CDR1 is SNHLY and CDR2 is FYNNEI. In DNA, the CDR3 is TGTGCCAGCCGGAGGGACAGATTGAACACTGAAGCTTTCTTT. Amino acid sequence: CASRRDRLNTEAFF.

The chain is built from TRBV19 and TRBJ2-1; TRBD2 aligns across 8 bases. Germline V gene lookup returns CDR1 LNHDA and CDR2 SQIVND (reference sequence). With 3 bases clipped from V and 10 bases from J, the junction kept 5 bases outside the gene matches. There are 13 residues in the CDR3. CDR3 sequence reads: CASSIGGATEQFF. CDR3 nucleotides: TGTGCCAGTAGTATCGGGGGGGCGACGGAGCAGTTCTTC.

The rearrangement links TRBV7-2 to TRBJ1-2, with a tentative D call TRBD1 (5 bases). V lost 2 bases to trimming and J lost 4 bases, with 14 bases between them. This CDR3 is 15 amino acids long. CDR1 is SGHTA and CDR2 is FQGNSA in the germline V gene. The CDR3 region has the DNA TGTGCCAGCAGCTTACAGGGTAGCTTGAGCTATGGCTACACCTTC. It specifies CASSLQGSLSYGYTF.

In its sample, this clone was seen a few times. The V and J genes are TRBV2 and TRBJ2-5; 9 bases map to TRBD1. V lost 4 bases, J lost 5 bases, and 5 bases stayed unmatched. Germline CDR1 SNHLY, CDR2 FYNNEI. The CDR3 spans 14 residues. DNA for the CDR3: TGTGCCAGCAGTGCCCAGACAGGGGGGGAGACCCAGTACTTC. Protein product: CASSAQTGGETQYF.

The CDR3 bases are TGTGCCGGGACTCTAAACAAGAACACTGAAGCTTTCTTT. Translating gives CAGTLNKNTEAFF. The J gene is TRBJ1-1, the V gene TRBV6-5, with a tentative D call TRBD1 (5 bases). V was clipped by 11 bases and J by 1 base, with 14 bases between them. CDR3 length equals 13 residues. Per germline, CDR1 MNHEY and CDR2 SVGAGI.

The chain combines TRBV15 with TRBJ2-3; D may be TRBD1 (6 bases). The CDR3 sequence is 14 residues long. CDR1 and CDR2 from the germline V gene are LNHNV and YYDKDF (reference sequence). Trimming removed 3 bases from V and 9 bases from J, with 16 bases in between. The CDR3 DNA is TGTGCCACCAGCAGCGCCGACAGGTCTAAAACGCAGTATTTT. Its translation: CATSSADRSKTQYF.

This chain connects TRBV30 to TRBJ2-2, with TRBD1 matching 8 bases. The germline V gene has CDR1 GTSNPN and CDR2 SVGIG (reference sequence). The CDR3 consists of 14 residues. Germline trimming cut 8 bases from V and 3 bases from J; bases unmatched to any gene: 8. CDR3 DNA: TGTGCCCGAACGGACAGGGTGGACACCGGGGAGCTGTTTTTT. Protein sequence: CARTDRVDTGELFF.

This clone was picked up one time. This chain connects TRBV5-1 to TRBJ2-2; 9 bases are a match to TRBD1. Germline CDR1 is SGHRS and CDR2 is YFSETQ. V shed 4 bases, J shed 5 bases, and the junction held 6 bases outside the gene matches. CDR3 length: 15 amino acids. CDR3 in DNA: TGCGCCAGCAGCGGCGGGACAGGGTTTACCGGGGAGCTGTTTTTT. Its protein product is CASSGGTGFTGELFF.

The chain has TRBV11-2 and TRBJ2-7; maybe TRBD1 (5 bases). With 4 bases removed from V and 2 bases from J, the gap between germline ends came to 15 bases. Germline lookup yields CDR1 SGHAT and CDR2 FQNNGV. The CDR3 covers 15 residues. The CDR3 DNA reads TGTGCCAGCAGCTCCCCCCGACAGTCCCCCTACGAGCAGTACTTC. It translates to CASSSPRQSPYEQYF.

V gene TRBV14 combines with J gene TRBJ1-6; D is possibly TRBD1 (6 bases). Per the germline V gene, CDR1 is SGHDN and CDR2 is FVKESK. The CDR3 extends over 15 amino acids. V lost 6 bases and J 8 bases, leaving 17 bases between the germline ends. The CDR3 bases are TGTGCCAGCAGTCTTGGCCACAGGGCTGATTCACCCCTCCACTTT. This codes for CASSLGHRADSPLHF.

The V gene is TRBV19, the J gene TRBJ1-2; TRBD1 might be the D (6 bases). The CDR3 length is 14 residues. Germline values: CDR1 LNHDA, CDR2 SQIVND (reference sequence). V dropped 6 bases and J dropped 4 bases, with 15 bases sitting between them. CDR3 protein: CASRFGQFRYGYTF. CDR3 DNA sequence: TGTGCCAGTAGATTCGGACAGTTTCGCTATGGCTACACCTTC.

This clone was recorded once. The CDR3 nucleotides are TGCGCCAGCAGTGAGTCAGGGACAAACACAGATACGCAGTATTTT. Protein: CASSESGTNTDTQYF. The rearrangement joins TRBV10-1 to TRBJ2-3; TRBD1 is a possible D gene (6 bases). Germline V gene data show CDR1 as WNHNN and CDR2 as SYGVQD (reference sequence). This CDR3 is 15 amino acids long. The germline V and J ends were trimmed by 0 bases and 2 bases, with 9 bases remaining between them.

This clone has only one observation. CDR3 amino acids: CAIDAGTEINEQFF. The CDR3 region has the DNA TGTGCCATCGATGCCGGGACAGAAATTAATGAGCAGTTCTTC. V usage is TRBV6-6 and J usage is TRBJ2-1; 7 nucleotides line up with TRBD1. The CDR3 spans 14 residues. Germline CDR1 reads MNHNY; CDR2 reads SVGAGI (reference sequence). The V segment lost 10 bases and the J segment 7 bases; nucleotides outside the gene matches: 13.

The rearrangement uses TRBV10-1 and TRBJ2-7, with 11 positions matching TRBD1. The CDR3 is 15 residues long. Looked up from germline, CDR1 is WNHNN and CDR2 is SYGVQD (reference sequence). V lost 2 bases and J lost 6; bases outside the gene matches: 6. CDR3 amino acids: CASSEGTGGSSEQYV. The CDR3 nucleotides read TGCGCCAGCAGTGAGGGGACAGGGGGTTCGAGCGAGCAGTACGTC.

Here the CDR3 reads CASSPGASNEKLFF. The CDR3 region has the DNA TGTGCCAGCAGCCCAGGGGCGTCTAATGAAAAACTGTTTTTT. The chain recombines TRBV11-1 with TRBJ1-4, with a weak D call TRBD1 (6 bases). Germline lookup yields CDR1 SGHAT and CDR2 FQDESV (reference sequence). CDR3 length equals 14 residues. The germline V and J ends were trimmed by 5 bases and 3 bases, with 10 bases remaining between them.

The chain joins TRBV18 to TRBJ1-1, with 7 bases that match TRBD1. The germline CDR1 and CDR2 sequences are KGHSH and LQKENI. The ends lost 3 bases at V and 5 bases at J; junction bases unmatched: 6. CDR3 size: 14 residues. As DNA, the CDR3 is TGTGCCAGCTCACCTGAGACAGGGAGGACTGAAGCTTTCTTT. Residues: CASSPETGRTEAFF.

This chain uses TRBV3-1 (or the pseudogene TRBV3-2) with TRBJ1-3; D unresolved. This CDR3 has 12 residues. Trimming cost V 5 bases and J 9 bases, with 11 bases left between them. Germline V gene data show CDR1 as LGHDT and CDR2 as YNNKEL (reference sequence). CDR3 amino acids: CASSITGITIYF. The CDR3 DNA sequence: TGTGCCAGCAGCATAACCGGGATCACCATATATTTT.

The J gene is TRBJ1-4, the V gene TRBV6-6; 7 bases line up with TRBD1. Trimming took 2 bases from V and 8 from J; bases not matched to a gene: 8. CDR3 length: 15 residues. Germline V gives CDR1 MNHNY, CDR2 SVGAGI (reference sequence). CDR3 protein: CASSYRGQRGEKLFF. The CDR3 DNA follows: TGTGCCAGCAGTTACAGGGGGCAAAGGGGGGAAAAACTGTTTTTT.

The rearrangement joins TRBV6-6 to TRBJ2-7; perhaps TRBD1 as D (7 bases). Trimming removed 8 bases from V and 5 bases from J, with 16 bases in between. Germline V gene data show CDR1 as MNHNY and CDR2 as SVGAGI (reference sequence). The CDR3 contains 13 residues. This CDR3 is CASGLRGVDEQYF. The CDR3 region has the DNA TGTGCCAGCGGGCTCAGGGGGGTAGACGAGCAGTACTTC.

This clone occurred a few times. The genes are TRBV28 and TRBJ2-7, with a possible D match to TRBD1 (5 bases). From germline, CDR1 is MDHEN and CDR2 SYDVKM. V was shortened by 8 bases and J by 2 bases, with 28 bases between the two germline ends. This CDR3 has 18 residues. The CDR3 loop reads CASGWTQSYLEEPYEQYV. Written as DNA, the CDR3 is TGTGCCAGCGGGTGGACACAATCGTATCTAGAGGAGCCCTACGAGCAGTACGTC.

The chain is built from TRBV5-1 and TRBJ2-2, with D perhaps matching TRBD2 (5 bases). Per the germline V gene, CDR1 is SGHRS and CDR2 is YFSETQ. The CDR3 has 17 amino acids. V was trimmed by 7 bases and J by 2 bases, leaving 21 bases between them. Here the CDR3 DNA reads TGCGCCAGCCTCCTTCGGCAGGACTTAGATAACACCGGGGAGCTGTTTTTT. The encoded protein is CASLLRQDLDNTGELFF.

In its sample, this clone was seen once. This chain joins TRBV2 and TRBJ1-2; TRBD1 might be the D (6 bases). The CDR3 has 15 residues. V dropped 1 base and J dropped 0 bases, with 9 bases sitting between them. Looked up from germline, CDR1 is SNHLY and CDR2 is FYNNEI. The CDR3 DNA is TGTGCCAGCAGTGAAGTAGGGGGACCTAACTATGGCTACACCTTC. It yields the protein CASSEVGGPNYGYTF.

Only a few counts were recorded for this clone. The chain recombines TRBV7-3 with TRBJ2-1, with a weak D call TRBD2 (6 bases). Trimming took off 6 bases at V and 0 bases at J, with 12 bases between the two ends. The CDR3 totals 15 residues. Germline CDR1 and CDR2: SGHTA and FQGTGA. In DNA form, the CDR3 reads TGTGCCAGCAGTCCCGCGGGGAGCTCCTACAATGAGCAGTTCTTC. It yields the protein CASSPAGSSYNEQFF.

This clone came up a few times. The rearrangement links TRBV18 to TRBJ2-2; TRBD1 matches at 7 bases. The CDR3 is made up of 16 amino acids. Germline V CDR1 and CDR2: KGHSH, LQKENI. V trimming: 0 bases; J trimming: 1 base; junction bases outside the gene matches: 2. The CDR3 DNA sequence: TGTGCCAGCTCACCACCGACAGGGTGGAACACCGGGGAGCTGTTTTTT. The encoded protein is CASSPPTGWNTGELFF.

The gene calls are TRBV19 and TRBJ1-1; D possibly corresponds to TRBD1 (6 bases). V was clipped by 11 bases and J by 0 bases, with 19 bases between them. The CDR3 length is 15 residues. Germline CDR1 is LNHDA and CDR2 is SQIVND (reference sequence). CDR3 sequence (DNA): TGTGCCTCACAGGGTGGATCTGGGATGAACACTGAAGCTTTCTTT. Its protein is CASQGGSGMNTEAFF.

The rearrangement links TRBV27 to TRBJ1-5; D is ambiguous. V gave up 0 bases and J gave up 4 bases, with 10 bases separating them. Germline loops: CDR1 MNHEY, CDR2 SMNVEV (reference sequence). This CDR3 is 15 amino acids long. This CDR3 reads CASSLSAGRNQPQHF. CDR3 bases: TGTGCCAGCAGTTTATCGGCTGGGAGGAATCAGCCCCAGCATTTT.